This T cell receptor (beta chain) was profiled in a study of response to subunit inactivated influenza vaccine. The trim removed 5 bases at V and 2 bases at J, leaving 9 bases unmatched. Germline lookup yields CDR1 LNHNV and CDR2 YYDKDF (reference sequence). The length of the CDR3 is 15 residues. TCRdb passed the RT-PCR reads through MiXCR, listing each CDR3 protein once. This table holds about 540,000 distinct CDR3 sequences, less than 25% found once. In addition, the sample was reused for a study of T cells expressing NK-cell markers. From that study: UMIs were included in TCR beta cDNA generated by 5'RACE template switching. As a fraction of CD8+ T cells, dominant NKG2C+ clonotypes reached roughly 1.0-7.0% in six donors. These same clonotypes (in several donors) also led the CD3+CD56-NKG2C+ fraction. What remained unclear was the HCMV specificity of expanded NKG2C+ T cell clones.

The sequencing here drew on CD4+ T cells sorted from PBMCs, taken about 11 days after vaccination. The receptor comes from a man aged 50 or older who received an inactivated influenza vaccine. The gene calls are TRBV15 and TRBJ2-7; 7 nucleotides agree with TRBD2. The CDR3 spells CATSPGEAGPYEQYF. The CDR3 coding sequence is TGTGCCACCAGCCCCGGGGAAGCGGGGCCCTACGAGCAGTACTTC.